The present T cell receptor (beta chain) was sequenced within a study of beta chain features in type 1 diabetes (dated by TCRdb to 2016 to 2018). Some background on the complete study: Mean age, gender distribution, total cell number and subset yield were not different between patients and healthy donors. A total of some 100,000,000 sorted cells were examined across all samples, and a strong correlation was observed between cell number per subset and RNA yield. In the study, recently diagnosed type 1 diabetes patients and matched healthy donors were compared on the TCRB repertoires of their sorted circulating CD4+ T cell subsets. Whereas all 28 donors provided naive and central memory subsets, regulatory and stem cell-like memory subsets were isolated from just 8 patients and about eight healthy donors.

In the case of this clone: No cognate antigen has been identified for it. The input lacks base qualities; no much larger clone sits a single base away.

General study outcomes and caveats: Naive, central memory and regulatory TCRB repertoires appeared to be more similar among patients than among healthy donors. HLA sub-analyses involved small numbers of individuals, so any influence of HLA type on TCRB rearrangement remained unresolved. Shorter templates might be favored by PCR, yet because patient and control samples were amplified and corrected together, any such skew would affect both groups equally. Because cDNA was sequenced instead of genomic DNA, highly expressing activated cells could be over-represented, though the groups showed no difference in activation or CD3 levels. A moderate but significant shortening of TCRB CDR3 length was observed in type 1 diabetes patients in all four CD4+ subsets. Patients with type 1 diabetes made fewer insertions and deleted more nucleotides at VDJ recombination sites, implying thymic rearrangement abnormalities.

The junction carries 9 bases between V and J, which are trimmed by 2 bases and 5 bases respectively. The germline V gene gives CDR1 as MRHNA and CDR2 as SNTAGT. The CDR3, from cysteine to phenylalanine, totals 13 residues. Solely the CDR3 DNA is kept, with 39 bases framed from the first base. A single peripheral blood draw of approximately 120 mL on average was collected from each donor into heparinised tubes. Naive, central memory, regulatory and stem cell-like memory CD4+ T cells were sorted on a BD FACSAria II using a panel including CD45RO, CCR7, CD25, CD127, CD95 and CD27. A purity above 95% was achieved for all sorted populations. PBMCs were separated immediately by Lymphoprep density gradient centrifugation and were stained directly, without being cultured. So that batch effects would be minimized, each experiment stained and sorted samples in pairs, pairing one healthy donor with one patient.

All of the isolated RNA was reverse transcribed with the High Capacity cDNA Reverse Transcription Kit, so expressed TCRB transcripts were sequenced. Deep immunoSEQ sequencing was applied to naive, central memory and regulatory T cell samples, giving an average of about 3.8 million total reads per sample. After sorted cells were lysed in RLT buffer, RNA was extracted with DNase-treated RNeasy Micro or Mini kits, with the choice depending on cell number. Each cell subset was processed on its own to prevent cross-contamination, while patient and healthy donor samples were processed together. The immunoSEQ multiplex PCR was used to amplify TCRB sequences from cDNA, yielding 87-bp fragments that span the CDR3 region. Sequencing of the amplicons was performed on the Illumina HiSeq platform. The authors' analysis ran thus. PCR bias was corrected computationally using synthetic template baselines, and reads within Hamming distance 2 were collapsed, with unmergeable singletons discarded. Reads were aligned against IMGT to assign V, D and J genes, CDR3 length and insertions or deletions at six rearrangement sites. Clonotype counts were normalized to sorted cell number within each subset before computing true diversity and Gini coefficients with the tcR R package. The overlap coefficient, calculated on TCRB nucleotide sequences, was used to quantify repertoire sharing. TCRdb's version of the immuneACCESS table is confined to in-frame rearrangements and falls short of the full clone set. An unresolved V gene accounts for under half of the shortfall where checked; the remainder is of unknown origin. Clone size and V and J calls were adopted from that table, with D and trimming inferred from the DNA. The sample includes about 370,000 clones, with over 9% observed a single time. Roughly 0.6% of the sample belongs to the ten largest clones.

Material: central memory CD4+ T cells from blood. The chain uses TRBV6-4 and TRBJ1-1; the D segment cannot be called with confidence. This clonotype was sampled from a man aged 30 to 39 with type 1 diabetes. The sequenced DNA is TGTGCCAGCAGTGACCAAGGGTCGACTGAAGCTTTCTTT. This translates into CASSDQGSTEAFF.